Listed below are T cell receptor beta chains from one sample, sequenced in a study of control samples from healthy donors and cancer patients. Generated by immunoSEQ multiplex PCR, the TCRdb table keeps only in-frame clones and is missing some. The data hold 70,000 to 90,000 clones, with just under 95% observed a single time. The source material was blood. All receptors derive from a woman aged 18-29 years in good health. CDR3s include the opening cysteine and the closing phenylalanine or tryptophan. D genes are given only for firm matches. Not all rows give a size; the values are once, few, many and, for expanded clones, a class.

TRBV15	TRBD2	TRBJ2-6	.	TGTGCCACCAGCGGCGGGGGGACTGGGGCCAACGTCCTGACTTTC	CATSGGGTGANVLTF
TRBV5-8	.	TRBJ2-1	.	TGTGCCAGCAGCTCAGGGTTGGGCAGGCAGTTCTTC	CASSSGLGRQFF
TRBV5-4	.	TRBJ2-3	.	TGTGCCAGCAGCTTGGATACCTCCACAGATACGCAGTATTTT	CASSLDTSTDTQYF
TRBV15	TRBD1	TRBJ1-1	.	TGTGCCACCAGCAGAGGGGACAGGAGCGTTACTGAAGCTTTCTTT	CATSRGDRSVTEAFF
TRBV11-2	.	TRBJ1-2	.	TGTGCCAGCAGCTTAGAGGTGGCAGGGGTTGACTATGGCTACACCTTC	CASSLEVAGVDYGYTF
TRBV19	.	TRBJ1-6	.	TGTGCCAGTAGTGCCCCGATGGGTTATTCACCCCTCCACTTT	CASSAPMGYSPLHF
TRBV4-2	TRBD1	TRBJ2-5	.	TGTGCCAGCAGCCCCCGGACAGGGGGATTTTCTAGGATTAGTATTGAGACCCAGTACTTC	CASSPRTGGFSRISIETQYF
TRBV9	TRBD2	TRBJ2-7	.	TGTGCCAGCAGCGCTAGCGGGAGTGATCTGTACGAGCAGTACTTC	CASSASGSDLYEQYF
TRBV19	TRBD1	TRBJ2-7	.	TGTGCCAGTCGAACAGGGGGCGCGACCTACGAGCAGTACTTC	CASRTGGATYEQYF
TRBV9	.	TRBJ2-1	.	TGTGCCAGCAGCGTATCGGACGGGGAGCAGTTCTTC	CASSVSDGEQFF
TRBV24-1	.	TRBJ2-3	once	TGTGCCACCAGTGGGCGAGAAGATACGCAGTATTTT	CATSGREDTQYF
TRBV5-1	.	TRBJ2-7	once	TGCGCCAGCAGCTTTACTTATGGGACCTACGAGCAGTACTTC	CASSFTYGTYEQYF
TRBV27	.	TRBJ1-1	.	TGTGCCAGCAGTTTAGGAGATTTGAACACTGAAGCTTTCTTT	CASSLGDLNTEAFF
TRBV2	.	TRBJ1-1	once	TGTGCCAGCAGTGAAGCTAGCCGACAGCCATCGGCTTTAGCTTTCTTT	CASSEASRQPSALAFF
TRBV9	.	TRBJ1-3	.	TGTGCCAGCAGCCCTTTCCCGTCGGTCGCTGGAAACACCATATATTTT	CASSPFPSVAGNTIYF
TRBV19	TRBD1	TRBJ2-1	.	TGTGCCAGTACCCTCGGGACAGGGGGAAATGAGCAGTTCTTC	CASTLGTGGNEQFF